These T cell receptor beta chains were read from a single sample in a study of T cells in Graves' hyperthyroidism and ophthalmopathy. One entry per CDR3 protein, called by TCRdb with MiXCR from the multiplex PCR reads. In the table there are about 400,000 distinct CDR3 sequences, just under 15% of which are singletons. The specimen sequenced was blood. Receptor source: a young woman with Graves' hyperthyroidism. Both conserved end residues are part of each CDR3. Fields, in order: D gene, V gene, clone size, J gene, CDR3 DNA, CDR3 protein. D genes are given only for firm matches. Clone size appears in some rows only: once, few, many, or a class for an expanded clone.

>-|TRBV6-2/TRBV6-3|few|TRBJ2-2
TGTGCCAGCAGTTGGGGGCGAGCTCGCACCGGGGAGCTGTTTTTT
CASSWGRARTGELFF
>TRBD2|TRBV2|-|TRBJ2-5
TGTGCCAGCAGTGAGCGTAGCGGGAGTGAGACCCAGTACTTC
CASSERSGSETQYF
>TRBD2|TRBV10-3|many|TRBJ2-7
TGTGCCATGAAGCGGGAGGGGACCTACGAGCAGTACTTC
CAMKREGTYEQYF
>-|TRBV7-2|many|TRBJ1-1
TGTGCCAGCAGCTTACAGTTCTCCACTGAAGCTTTCTTT
CASSLQFSTEAFF
>TRBD1|TRBV20-1|-|TRBJ1-3
TGCAGTGCTCCTACAGGGACAGCTGGAAACACCATATATTTT
CSAPTGTAGNTIYF
>-|TRBV12-3/TRBV12-4|-|TRBJ1-1
TGTGCCAGCAGTTTAGGTTTTCAGCGGAGCACTGGAGCTTTCTTT
CASSLGFQRSTGAFF
>-|TRBV28|-|TRBJ2-3
TGTGCCAGCAGCCGGGACTGGTATACGCAGTATTTT
CASSRDWYTQYF
>-|TRBV28|few|TRBJ1-1
TGTGCCAGCGGCGTGGAGGGAAACACTGAAGCTTTCTTT
CASGVEGNTEAFF
>TRBD1|TRBV20-1|-|TRBJ1-3
TGCAGTGCAGACATCCGGGACAGGGGAAACACCATATATTTT
CSADIRDRGNTIYF
>TRBD2|TRBV20-1|-|TRBJ2-4
TGCAGTCCAAGAGAGAGTACTAGCGGGAGGGAAATTCAGTACTTC
CSPRESTSGREIQYF
>-|TRBV24-1|once|TRBJ2-2
TGTGCCACCAGTGACAAAAACAGGCTAATGGAGCTGTTTTTT
CATSDKNRLMELFF
>-|TRBV30|many|TRBJ2-5
TGTGCCTGGAGTGTGGGAGGAGGTTGGGAGACCCAGTACTTC
CAWSVGGGWETQYF
>TRBD2|TRBV3-1|many|TRBJ2-7
TGTGCCAGCAGCCCCCTAGCGGAGTCCTACGAGCAGTACTTC
CASSPLAESYEQYF
>TRBD1|TRBV6-1|few|TRBJ2-5
TGTGCCAGCACCAGACAGGGTCGGGAGACCCAGTACTTC
CASTRQGRETQYF
>-|TRBV7-2|many|TRBJ2-5
TGTGCCAGCAGCTTAAGGAAGGCGGGCTACTTAGGGGAGACCCAGTACTTC
CASSLRKAGYLGETQYF